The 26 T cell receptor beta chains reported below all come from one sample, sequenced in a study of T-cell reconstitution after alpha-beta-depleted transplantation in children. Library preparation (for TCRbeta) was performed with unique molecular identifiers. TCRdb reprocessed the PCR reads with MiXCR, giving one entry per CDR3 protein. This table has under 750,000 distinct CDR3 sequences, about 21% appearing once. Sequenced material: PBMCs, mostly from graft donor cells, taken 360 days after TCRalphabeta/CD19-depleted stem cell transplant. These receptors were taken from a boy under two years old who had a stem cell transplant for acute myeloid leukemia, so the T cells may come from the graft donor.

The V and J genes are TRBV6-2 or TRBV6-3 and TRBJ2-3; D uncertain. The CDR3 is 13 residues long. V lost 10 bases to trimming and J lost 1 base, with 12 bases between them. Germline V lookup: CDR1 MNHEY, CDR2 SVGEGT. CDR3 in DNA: TGTGCCACACACCGATGGGGCACAGATACGCAGTATTTT. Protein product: CATHRWGTDTQYF.

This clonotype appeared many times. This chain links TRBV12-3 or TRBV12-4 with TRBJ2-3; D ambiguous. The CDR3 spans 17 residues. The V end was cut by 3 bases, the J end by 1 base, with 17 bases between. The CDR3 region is CASSLSAFADGTDTQYF. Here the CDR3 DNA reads TGTGCCAGCAGTTTGTCGGCATTCGCTGATGGCACAGATACGCAGTATTTT.

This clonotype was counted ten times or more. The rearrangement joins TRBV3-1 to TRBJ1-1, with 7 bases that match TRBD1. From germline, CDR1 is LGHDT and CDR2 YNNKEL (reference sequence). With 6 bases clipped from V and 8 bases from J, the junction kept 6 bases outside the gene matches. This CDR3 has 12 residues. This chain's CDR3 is CASRITGEEAFF. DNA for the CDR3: TGTGCCAGCAGGATTACAGGGGAGGAAGCTTTCTTT.

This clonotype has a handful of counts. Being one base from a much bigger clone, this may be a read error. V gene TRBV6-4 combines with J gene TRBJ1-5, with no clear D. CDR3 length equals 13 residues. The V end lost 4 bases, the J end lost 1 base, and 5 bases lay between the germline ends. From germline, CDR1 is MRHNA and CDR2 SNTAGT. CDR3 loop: CASSAESNQPQHF. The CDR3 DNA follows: TGTGCCAGCAGTGCGGAAAGCAATCAGCCCCAGCATTTT.

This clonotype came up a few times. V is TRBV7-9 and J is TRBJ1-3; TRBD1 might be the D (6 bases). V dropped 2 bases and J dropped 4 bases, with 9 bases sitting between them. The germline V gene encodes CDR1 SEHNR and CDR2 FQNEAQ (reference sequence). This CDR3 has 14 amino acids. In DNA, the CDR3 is TGTGCCAGCAGCTTACCTGGACAGGGAAACACCATATATTTT. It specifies CASSLPGQGNTIYF.

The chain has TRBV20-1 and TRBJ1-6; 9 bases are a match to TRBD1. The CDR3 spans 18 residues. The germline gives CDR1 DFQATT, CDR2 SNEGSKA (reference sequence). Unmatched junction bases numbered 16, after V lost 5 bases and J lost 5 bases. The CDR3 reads CSAFYRDRASYDNSPLHF. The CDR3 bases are TGCAGTGCTTTCTATCGGGACAGGGCCTCCTATGATAATTCACCCCTCCACTTT.

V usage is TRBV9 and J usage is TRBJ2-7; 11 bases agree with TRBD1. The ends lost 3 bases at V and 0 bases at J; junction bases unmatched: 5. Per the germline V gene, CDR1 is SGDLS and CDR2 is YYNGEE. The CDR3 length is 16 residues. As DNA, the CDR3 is TGTGCCAGCAGCGCGGGGACAGGGGGAGGCTCCTACGAGCAGTACTTC. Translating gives CASSAGTGGGSYEQYF.

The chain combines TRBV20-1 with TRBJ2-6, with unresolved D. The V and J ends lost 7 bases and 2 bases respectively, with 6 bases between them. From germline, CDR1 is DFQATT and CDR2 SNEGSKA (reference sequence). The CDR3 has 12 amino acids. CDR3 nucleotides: TGCAGTGTCAGACCTGGGGCCAACGTCCTGACTTTC. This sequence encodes CSVRPGANVLTF.

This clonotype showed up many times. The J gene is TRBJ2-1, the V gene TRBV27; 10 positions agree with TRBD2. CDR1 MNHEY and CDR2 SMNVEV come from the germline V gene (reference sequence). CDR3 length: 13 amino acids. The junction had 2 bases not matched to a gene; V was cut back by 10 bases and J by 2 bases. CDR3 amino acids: CATGLAAYNEQFF. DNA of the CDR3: TGTGCCACCGGACTAGCGGCCTACAATGAGCAGTTCTTC.

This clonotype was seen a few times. CDR3 nucleotides: TGCAGCGTGGGTGGGATTAAGGCGAACACTGAAGCTTTCTTT. It codes for CSVGGIKANTEAFF. The chain is built from TRBV29-1 and TRBJ1-1; D uncertain. Trimming cost V 6 bases and J 1 base, with 15 bases left between them. Germline V gene lookup returns CDR1 SQVTM and CDR2 ANQGSEA. The CDR3 is 14 amino acids.

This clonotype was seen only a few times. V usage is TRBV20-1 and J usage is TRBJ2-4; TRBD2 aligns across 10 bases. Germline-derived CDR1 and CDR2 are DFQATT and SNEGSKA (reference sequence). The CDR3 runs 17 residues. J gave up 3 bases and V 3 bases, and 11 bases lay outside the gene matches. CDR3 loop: CSARGRASGGNKNIQYF. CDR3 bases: TGCAGTGCTAGGGGCCGGGCTAGCGGGGGTAACAAAAACATTCAGTACTTC.

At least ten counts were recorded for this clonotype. The CDR3 DNA follows: TGCAGTGCCCTCCGGGTGGGCACAGATACGCAGTATTTT. The encoded protein is CSALRVGTDTQYF. V and J are TRBV20-1 and TRBJ2-3; unclear D gene. CDR3 length: 13 residues. Germline CDR1 and CDR2: DFQATT and SNEGSKA (reference sequence). V was cut by 6 bases and J by 1 base, with 11 bases left in between.

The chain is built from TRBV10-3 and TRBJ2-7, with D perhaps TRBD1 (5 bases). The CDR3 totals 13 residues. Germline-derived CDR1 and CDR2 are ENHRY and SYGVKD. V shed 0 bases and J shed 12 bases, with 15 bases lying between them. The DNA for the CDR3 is TGTGCCATCAGTGAGTCCTTACCAGGGATGGGGTACGTC. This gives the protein CAISESLPGMGYV.

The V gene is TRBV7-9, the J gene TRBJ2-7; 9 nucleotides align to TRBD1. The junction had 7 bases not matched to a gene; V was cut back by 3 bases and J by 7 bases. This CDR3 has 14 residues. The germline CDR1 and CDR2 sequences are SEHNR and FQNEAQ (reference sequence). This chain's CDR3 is CASSFTTGGDEQYF. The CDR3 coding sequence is TGTGCCAGCAGCTTCACCACAGGGGGCGATGAGCAGTACTTC.

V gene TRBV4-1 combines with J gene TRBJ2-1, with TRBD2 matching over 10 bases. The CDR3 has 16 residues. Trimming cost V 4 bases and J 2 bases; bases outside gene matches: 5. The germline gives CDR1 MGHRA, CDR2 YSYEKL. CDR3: CASSLLAGGTYNEQFF. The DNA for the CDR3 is TGCGCCAGCAGCCTCTTAGCGGGGGGTACCTACAATGAGCAGTTCTTC.

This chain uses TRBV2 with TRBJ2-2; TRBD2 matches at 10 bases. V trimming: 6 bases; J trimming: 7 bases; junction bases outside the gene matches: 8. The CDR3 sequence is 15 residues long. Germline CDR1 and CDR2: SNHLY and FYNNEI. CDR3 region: CASRNLAGEYGELFF. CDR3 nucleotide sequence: TGTGCCAGCAGAAACCTAGCGGGGGAGTACGGGGAGCTGTTTTTT.

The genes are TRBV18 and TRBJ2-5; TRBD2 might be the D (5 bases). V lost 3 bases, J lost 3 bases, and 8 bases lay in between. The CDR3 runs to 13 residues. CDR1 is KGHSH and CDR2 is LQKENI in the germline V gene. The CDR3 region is CASSPDSEETQYF. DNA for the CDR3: TGTGCCAGCTCACCGGATAGCGAAGAGACCCAGTACTTC.

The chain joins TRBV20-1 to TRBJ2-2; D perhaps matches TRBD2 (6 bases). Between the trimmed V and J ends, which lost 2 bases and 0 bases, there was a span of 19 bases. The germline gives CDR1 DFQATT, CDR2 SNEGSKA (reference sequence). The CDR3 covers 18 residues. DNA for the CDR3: TGCAGTGCTAGAACCCCAGACGCGGGGACCGCGAACACCGGGGAGCTGTTTTTT. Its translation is CSARTPDAGTANTGELFF.

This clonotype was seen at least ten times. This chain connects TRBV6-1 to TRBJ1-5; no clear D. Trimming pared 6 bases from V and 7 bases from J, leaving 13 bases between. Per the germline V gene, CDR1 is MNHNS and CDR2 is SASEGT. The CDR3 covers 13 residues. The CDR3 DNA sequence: TGTGCCAGCAGAGACCCGGGAACCCAGCCCCAGCATTTT. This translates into CASRDPGTQPQHF.

CDR3 in amino acids: CASSFAPSNTEAFF. The CDR3, as DNA: TGCGCCAGCAGCTTCGCTCCTAGTAACACTGAAGCTTTCTTT. The chain carries TRBV5-1 and TRBJ1-1; no firm D call. CDR1 SGHRS and CDR2 YFSETQ come from the germline V gene. The V and J ends lost 2 bases and 2 bases respectively, with 10 bases between them. This CDR3 spans 14 amino acids.

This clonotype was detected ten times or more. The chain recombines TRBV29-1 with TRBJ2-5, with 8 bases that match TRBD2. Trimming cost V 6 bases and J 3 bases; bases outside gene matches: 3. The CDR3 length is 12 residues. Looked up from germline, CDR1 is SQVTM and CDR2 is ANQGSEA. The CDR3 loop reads CSVRTSKETQYF. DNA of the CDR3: TGCAGCGTGAGGACTAGCAAAGAGACCCAGTACTTC. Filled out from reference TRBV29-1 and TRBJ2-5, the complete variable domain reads SAVISQKPSRDICQRGTSLTIQCQVDSQVTMMFWYRQQPGQSLTLIATANQGSEATYESGFVIDKFPISRPNLTFSTLTVSNMSPEDSSIYLCSVRTSKETQYFGPGTRLLVL.

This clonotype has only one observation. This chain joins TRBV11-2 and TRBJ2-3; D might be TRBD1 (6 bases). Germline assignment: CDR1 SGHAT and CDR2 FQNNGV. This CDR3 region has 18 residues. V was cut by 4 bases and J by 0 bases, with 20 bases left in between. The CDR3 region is CASSSPTRTGSSTDTQYF. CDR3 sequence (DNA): TGTGCCAGCAGCTCCCCCACCCGTACAGGGAGTAGCACAGATACGCAGTATTTT.

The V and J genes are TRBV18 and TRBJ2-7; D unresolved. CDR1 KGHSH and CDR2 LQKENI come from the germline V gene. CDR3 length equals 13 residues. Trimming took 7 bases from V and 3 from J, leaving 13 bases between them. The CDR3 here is CASFSTDDYEQYF. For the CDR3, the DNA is TGTGCCAGCTTCTCCACCGATGACTACGAGCAGTACTTC.

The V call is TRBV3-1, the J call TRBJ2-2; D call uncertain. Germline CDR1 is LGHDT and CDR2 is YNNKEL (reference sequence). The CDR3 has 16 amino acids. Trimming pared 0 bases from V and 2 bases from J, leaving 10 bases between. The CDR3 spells CASSQDRPLNTGELFF. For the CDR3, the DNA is TGTGCCAGCAGCCAAGATCGGCCCCTAAACACCGGGGAGCTGTTTTTT.

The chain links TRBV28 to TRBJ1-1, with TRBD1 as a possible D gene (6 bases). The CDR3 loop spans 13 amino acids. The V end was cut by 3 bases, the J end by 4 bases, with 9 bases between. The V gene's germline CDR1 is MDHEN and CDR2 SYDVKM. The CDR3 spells CASSFRTVTEAFF. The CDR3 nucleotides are TGTGCCAGCAGTTTTCGGACAGTCACTGAAGCTTTCTTT.

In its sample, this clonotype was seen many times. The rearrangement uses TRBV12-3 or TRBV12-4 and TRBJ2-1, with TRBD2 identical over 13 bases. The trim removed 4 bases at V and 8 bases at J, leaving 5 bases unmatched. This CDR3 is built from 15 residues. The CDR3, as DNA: TGTGCCAGCAGTTCTCCGGGACTAGCGGGGCATGAGCAGTTCTTC. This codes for CASSSPGLAGHEQFF.